This T cell receptor beta chain was found in a study of long-term antiretroviral therapy in people with HIV. Study outcomes and limitations: Controls exceeded HIV repertoires in CDR3 length range. Those clones which expanded before ART made up the dominant part of the repertoire at all time points. An increase in diversity followed ART, yet levels stayed below transplant donor controls.

This was the immunoSEQ v3.0 assay at survey level. Repertoires were generated with immunoSEQ multiplex PCR, while TCRdb's copy carries only in-frame clones and drops some. This sample has roughly 50,000 clones, with about 81% found just once. The CDR3 length is 18 residues. Germline V gene sequence: CDR1 SEHNR, CDR2 FQNEAQ (reference sequence). V lost 0 bases and J lost 5; bases outside the gene matches: 10. Prior to DNA extraction, the samples held roughly 0.85-10 million cryopreserved PBMC. Regarding this clone: Its antigen is still unknown.

The receptor's source is a woman in her late teens or twenties with HIV. The rearrangement uses TRBV7-9 and TRBJ2-7; 13 bases match TRBD2. The sequencing used unsorted PBMCs, collected 0.8 years after starting antiretroviral therapy. The CDR3 sequence is CASSLAIRLAGGNHEQYF. DNA for the CDR3: TGTGCCAGCAGCTTAGCCATCCGACTAGCGGGAGGAAACCACGAGCAGTACTTC.